In its sample, the clone carrying this T cell receptor (beta chain) was seen many times. The data derive from a study of early T cells in non-severe SARS-CoV-2 infection. TCRdb re-called the 5' RACE reads through MiXCR, storing one row per CDR3 protein. This table holds some 46,000 distinct CDR3 sequences, about a tenth found once. The ends were cut back, 6 bases at V and 5 bases at J, with 14 bases in the middle. This CDR3 is 14 amino acids long. CDR1 and CDR2 (germline): PRHDT, FYEKMQ (reference sequence). This receptor was obtained from an adult who was a healthcare worker with PCR-confirmed SARS-CoV-2 infection or an uninfected control (not recorded which). Sequences were obtained from whole blood. The V gene is TRBV13, the J gene TRBJ2-1; D is undetermined. This CDR3 is CASSYLSGNNEQFF. In nucleotides, the CDR3 is TGTGCCAGCAGTTACTTGTCGGGCAACAATGAGCAGTTCTTC.